The 29 T cell receptor beta chains reported below all come from one sample, sequenced in a study of cytomegalovirus exposure and HLA in healthy donors. The PCR made use of 60 Vbeta and 13 Jbeta primers. Profiled with immunoSEQ multiplex PCR; TCRdb holds only in-frame clones, not every one. The sample data list 180,000 or so clones. The sequencing sample was made of PBMCs. These receptors all stem from a boy aged 5-17 years in good health and CMV-seronegative.

V gene TRBV14 combines with J gene TRBJ2-5, with a tentative D call TRBD2 (6 bases). The CDR3 runs 13 residues. Trimming removed 3 bases from V and 5 bases from J, with 10 bases in between. From germline, CDR1 is SGHDN and CDR2 FVKESK. For the CDR3, the DNA is TGTGCCAGCAGCCAGGAACGGGGGGAGACCCAGTACTTC. Translation gives CASSQERGETQYF.

Comment on this clone: Within the sample, other DNA sequences also encode this same CDR3. Here the CDR3 DNA reads TGTGCCAGCAGCTTGGGGCGGTCAGGGGAGCTGTTTTTT. It yields the protein CASSLGRSGELFF. The chain joins TRBV7-3 to TRBJ2-2; D is possibly TRBD1 (5 bases). Trimming removed 3 bases at V and 8 bases at J, with 10 bases between. CDR1 and CDR2 from the germline V gene are SGHTA and FQGTGA. The length of the CDR3 is 13 residues.

The V gene is TRBV5-4, the J gene TRBJ1-1, with D maybe TRBD1 (6 bases). The germline CDR1 and CDR2 sequences are SGHNT and YYREEE (reference sequence). This CDR3 is 13 amino acids long. V dropped 0 bases and J dropped 9 bases, with 12 bases sitting between them. The CDR3 protein is CASSLAEGVKAFF. The CDR3 nucleotides read TGTGCCAGCAGCTTGGCCGAGGGGGTGAAAGCTTTCTTT.

The chain is built from TRBV18 and TRBJ1-4, with D unclear. The CDR3 is 14 residues long. CDR1 is KGHSH, CDR2 LQKENI, per germline. V lost 6 bases and J lost 3, with 11 bases in between. CDR3 protein: CASSRESSNEKLFF. The DNA of the CDR3 is TGTGCCAGCTCGCGAGAGAGTTCTAATGAAAAACTGTTTTTT.

The chain joins TRBV2 to TRBJ2-3; TRBD2 aligns across 8 bases. J gave up 0 bases and V 7 bases, and 6 bases lay outside the gene matches. The CDR3 extends over 15 amino acids. Germline V gives CDR1 SNHLY, CDR2 FYNNEI. CDR3 nucleotides: TGTGCCAGCACCCGGGGGGGGACTAGCACAGATACGCAGTATTTT. As protein: CASTRGGTSTDTQYF.

The V call is TRBV6-6, the J call TRBJ1-4; the D gene is possibly TRBD1 (6 bases). V was trimmed by 8 bases and J by 11 bases, leaving 21 bases between them. Germline assignment: CDR1 MNHNY and CDR2 SVGAGI (reference sequence). This CDR3 spans 14 amino acids. The CDR3 is CASFRSGRGRKLFF. The CDR3 nucleotides read TGTGCCAGCTTTCGTTCAGGGAGGGGGAGGAAACTGTTTTTT.

The rearrangement joins TRBV5-8 to TRBJ2-3, with D maybe TRBD2 (7 bases). The CDR3 spans 16 residues. Germline lookup yields CDR1 SGHTS and CDR2 YDEGEE. V was clipped by 1 base and J by 0 bases, with 12 bases between them. This chain's CDR3 is CASSLIGGGSTDTQYF. The CDR3 nucleotides read TGTGCCAGCAGCTTGATAGGGGGGGGGAGCACAGATACGCAGTATTTT.

J is TRBJ1-3 and V is TRBV11-2; D is ambiguous. Germline values: CDR1 SGHAT, CDR2 FQNNGV. There are 16 residues in the CDR3. V lost 0 bases and J lost 3, with 12 bases in between. Here the CDR3 DNA reads TGTGCCAGCAGCTTAGATCGAGGTTCTTATGGAAACACCATATATTTT. The encoded protein is CASSLDRGSYGNTIYF.

The chain carries TRBV18 and TRBJ2-7, with unresolved D. With 3 bases removed from V and 3 bases from J, the gap between germline ends came to 9 bases. From germline, CDR1 is KGHSH and CDR2 LQKENI. The CDR3 has 13 amino acids. DNA of the CDR3: TGTGCCAGCTCACCTAGAGAAAACTACGAGCAGTACTTC. Translation gives CASSPRENYEQYF.

The rearrangement joins TRBV5-1 to TRBJ1-1; D is perhaps TRBD1 (5 bases). CDR3 length: 16 residues. CDR1 is SGHRS, CDR2 YFSETQ, per germline. Trimming stripped 4 bases from V and 8 bases from J, with 24 bases between. The CDR3 loop reads CASSPREGLPEAEAFF. The CDR3 coding sequence is TGCGCCAGCAGCCCCCGTGAGGGACTCCCAGAGGCGGAAGCTTTCTTT.

The gene calls are TRBV5-1 and TRBJ1-2; no definite D call. V was shortened by 3 bases and J by 3 bases, with 15 bases between the two germline ends. Looked up from germline, CDR1 is SGHRS and CDR2 is YFSETQ. The CDR3 sequence is 15 residues long. CDR3 region: CASSSQVGGYYGYTF. CDR3 in DNA: TGCGCCAGCAGCTCCCAGGTGGGAGGGTACTATGGCTACACCTTC.

This sequence joins TRBV15 and TRBJ1-2; 11 nucleotides align to TRBD1. CDR3 length equals 19 residues. Germline values: CDR1 LNHNV, CDR2 YYDKDF (reference sequence). The V and J ends lost 2 bases and 0 bases, in that order; junction bases with no gene match: 11. For the CDR3, the DNA is TGTGCCACCAGCAGACCCCTCGGGACAGGGGGAATAGCTAACTATGGCTACACCTTC. Its translation: CATSRPLGTGGIANYGYTF. The full variable domain, with the rest looked up from reference TRBV15 and TRBJ1-2, is DAMVIQNPRYQVTQFGKPVTLSCSQTLNHNVMYWYQQKSSQAPKLLFHYYDKDFNNEADTPDNFQSRRPNTSFCFLDIRSPGLGDTAMYLCATSRPLGTGGIANYGYTFGSGTRLTVV.

This sequence joins TRBV30 and TRBJ1-2; 11 positions match TRBD1. CDR1 is GTSNPN, CDR2 SVGIG, per germline (reference sequence). The J segment lost 4 bases and the V segment lost 2 bases, leaving 6 bases of the junction unmatched. This CDR3 has 15 amino acids. The CDR3 spells CAWSPRTGGSYGYTF. The CDR3 DNA reads TGTGCCTGGAGTCCACGGACAGGGGGCTCCTATGGCTACACCTTC.

This chain uses TRBV2 with TRBJ1-5; tentative D call: TRBD1 (5 bases). Germline V lookup: CDR1 SNHLY, CDR2 FYNNEI. Trimming removed 10 bases at V and 0 bases at J, with 19 bases between. This CDR3 is 16 amino acids long. The CDR3 loop is CATSLDRRYSNQPQHF. CDR3 in DNA: TGTGCCACCTCACTTGACAGACGGTATAGCAATCAGCCCCAGCATTTT.

The chain carries TRBV7-2 and TRBJ2-2; 7 bases agree with TRBD1. With 6 bases clipped from V and 0 bases from J, the junction kept 4 bases outside the gene matches. CDR1 and CDR2 (germline): SGHTA, FQGNSA. The CDR3 is 15 residues long. Here the CDR3 DNA reads TGTGCCAGCAGGACGGGACAGTCGAACACCGGGGAGCTGTTTTTT. It specifies CASRTGQSNTGELFF.

The chain couples TRBV4-2 to TRBJ1-2; the match to TRBD1 covers 9 bases. The germline V gene has CDR1 LGHNA and CDR2 YNFKEQ. This CDR3 has 13 amino acids. The V segment lost 3 bases and the J segment 8 bases; nucleotides outside the gene matches: 4. CDR3 loop: CASSQGQGEGYTF. CDR3 nucleotides: TGTGCCAGCAGCCAGGGACAGGGTGAAGGCTACACCTTC.

The DNA for the CDR3 is TGCAGCTACGGGAGGGCGGATACGCAGTATTTT. The encoded protein is CSYGRADTQYF. The V gene is TRBV29-1, the J gene TRBJ2-3, with 8 bases fitting TRBD2. Germline V gene sequence: CDR1 SQVTM, CDR2 ANQGSEA. CDR3 length: 11 amino acids. The J segment lost 6 bases and the V segment lost 8 bases, leaving 4 bases of the junction unmatched.

This chain uses TRBV5-1 with TRBJ1-2; 7 bases are shared with TRBD1. The CDR3 has 13 residues. CDR1 and CDR2 from the germline V gene are SGHRS and YFSETQ. The V segment lost 4 bases and the J segment 8 bases; nucleotides outside the gene matches: 8. The CDR3 protein is CASSDRTGSGYTF. The CDR3 DNA is TGCGCCAGCAGCGACCGGACAGGAAGCGGCTACACCTTC.

The chain has TRBV7-2 and TRBJ2-1; D not resolved. V was shortened by 2 bases and J by 0 bases, with 14 bases between the two germline ends. The CDR3 sequence is 17 residues long. In germline, CDR1 is SGHTA, CDR2 FQGNSA. Written as DNA, the CDR3 is TGTGCCAGCAGCTTACTGAGGATCGTTAGCTCCTACAATGAGCAGTTCTTC. It is translated as CASSLLRIVSSYNEQFF. The variable domain in full, completed from reference TRBV7-2 and TRBJ2-1, reads GAGVSQSPSNKVTEKGKDVELRCDPISGHTALYWYRQSLGQGLEFLIYFQGNSAPDKSGLPSDRFSAERTGGSVSTLTIQRTQQEDSAVYLCASSLLRIVSSYNEQFFGPGTRLTVL.

The chain joins TRBV4-3 to TRBJ2-7; TRBD1 aligns across 8 bases. Losses at the gene ends were 1 base for V and 3 bases for J; bases not matched to a gene: 5. CDR1 LGHNA and CDR2 YSLEER come from the germline V gene. This CDR3 spans 15 amino acids. The CDR3 DNA reads TGCGCCAGCAGCCAAGCTAGGACAGGGTTCTACGAGCAGTACTTC. This gives the protein CASSQARTGFYEQYF.

The genes are TRBV7-2 and TRBJ2-5; 7 bases fit TRBD2. Germline CDR1 reads SGHTA; CDR2 reads FQGNSA. The CDR3 sequence is 13 residues long. After removal of 2 bases from V and 5 bases from J, the junction contained 2 bases not matched to a gene. In nucleotides, the CDR3 is TGTGCCAGCAGCTTATTGCGGGGGGAGACCCAGTACTTC. This translates into CASSLLRGETQYF.

The J gene is TRBJ1-2, the V gene TRBV21-1; the listed D gene, TRBD1, was not tested against the DNA. TRBV21-1 has pseudogene status. This CDR3 spans 16 amino acids. CDR3 DNA: TGTGCCAGCAGCACTCTTAGACCGCAGGGAATGAGTGGCTACACCTTC. Encoded protein: CASSTLRPQGMSGYTF.

J is TRBJ2-1 and V is TRBV19, with 12 bases that match TRBD1. The CDR3 is made up of 15 amino acids. Germline CDR1 reads LNHDA; CDR2 reads SQIVND (reference sequence). The ends lost 3 bases at V and 8 bases at J; junction bases unmatched: 5. In DNA form, the CDR3 reads TGTGCCAGTAGTATCCGGGACAGGGGGCCTGATGAGCAGTTCTTC. Its protein product is CASSIRDRGPDEQFF.

The CDR3 reads CASILDRGDISPLHF. The CDR3 DNA is TGTGCCAGCATCTTAGACAGGGGAGATATTTCACCCCTCCACTTT. The chain combines TRBV6-1 with TRBJ1-6; 8 nucleotides line up with TRBD1. The CDR3 is made up of 15 amino acids. Germline-derived CDR1 and CDR2 are MNHNS and SASEGT. V was clipped by 7 bases and J by 9 bases; unmatched bases: 11.

The chain joins TRBV2 to TRBJ2-2; 10 positions match TRBD2. From germline, CDR1 is SNHLY and CDR2 FYNNEI. This CDR3 has 16 residues. The J segment lost 3 bases and the V segment lost 6 bases, leaving 7 bases of the junction unmatched. As DNA, the CDR3 is TGTGCCAGCAGAAGTAAGCGGGGGGGCGACACCGGGGAGCTGTTTTTT. Protein product: CASRSKRGGDTGELFF.

J is TRBJ2-3 and V is TRBV28, with 7 bases lining up with TRBD1. The CDR3 has 19 amino acids. The V segment lost 3 bases and the J segment 0 bases; nucleotides outside the gene matches: 15. Germline V gene sequence: CDR1 MDHEN, CDR2 SYDVKM. CDR3 nucleotides: TGTGCCAGCAGTTTTCTGGACAGGTTTCAATCGGTTAGCACAGATACGCAGTATTTT. Translating it yields CASSFLDRFQSVSTDTQYF.

This chain joins TRBV19 and TRBJ2-1, with TRBD2 identical over 9 bases. With V trimmed by 5 bases and J by 9 bases, 17 bases remained unmatched. Germline assignment: CDR1 LNHDA and CDR2 SQIVND (reference sequence). CDR3 length equals 17 residues. The CDR3 DNA is TGTGCCAGTAGTCCCCCCGGGTTGCGGGGGGGACCCCTTGAGCAGTTCTTC. This gives the protein CASSPPGLRGGPLEQFF.

The chain is built from TRBV30 and TRBJ1-6; no firm D call. The CDR3 runs 16 residues. Trimming left V 1 base short and J 7 bases short, with 17 bases between. The germline V gene has CDR1 GTSNPN and CDR2 SVGIG (reference sequence). The CDR3 is CAWSAYIGRHNSPLHF. The CDR3 coding sequence is TGTGCCTGGAGTGCATACATAGGGAGACACAATTCACCCCTCCACTTT.

The V gene is TRBV27, the J gene TRBJ2-1, with 7 positions matching TRBD1. Germline-derived CDR1 and CDR2 are MNHEY and SMNVEV (reference sequence). V lost 3 bases, J lost 5 bases, and 7 bases stayed unmatched. The CDR3 loop spans 15 amino acids. CDR3 DNA sequence: TGTGCCAGCAGTTTCCTCTTAGACAGGGACAATGAGCAGTTCTTC. It encodes CASSFLLDRDNEQFF.